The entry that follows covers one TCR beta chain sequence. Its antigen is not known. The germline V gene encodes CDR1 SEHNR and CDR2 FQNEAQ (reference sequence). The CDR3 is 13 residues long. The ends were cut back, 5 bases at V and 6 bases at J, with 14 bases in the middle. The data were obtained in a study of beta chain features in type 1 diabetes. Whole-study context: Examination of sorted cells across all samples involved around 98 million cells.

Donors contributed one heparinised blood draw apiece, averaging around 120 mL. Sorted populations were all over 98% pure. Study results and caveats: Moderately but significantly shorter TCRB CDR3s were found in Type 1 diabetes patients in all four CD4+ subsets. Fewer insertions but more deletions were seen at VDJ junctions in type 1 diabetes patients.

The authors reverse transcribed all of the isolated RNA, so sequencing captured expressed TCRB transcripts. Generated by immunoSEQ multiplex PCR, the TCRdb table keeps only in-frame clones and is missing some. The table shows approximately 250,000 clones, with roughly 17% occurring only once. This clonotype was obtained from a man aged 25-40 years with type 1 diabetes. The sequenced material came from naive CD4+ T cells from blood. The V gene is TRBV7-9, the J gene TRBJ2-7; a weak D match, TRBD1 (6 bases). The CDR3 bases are TGTGCCAGCAGCCAGGGACAACCGGGCGAGCAGTACTTC. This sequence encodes CASSQGQPGEQYF.